Given below is one T cell receptor beta chain in context. The data belong to a study of T cell changes during pregnancy in multiple sclerosis. Profiling relied on immunoSEQ multiplex PCR, and the TCRdb table lists in-frame clones only, not all of them. The sample lists some 94,000 clones; 80% to 95% were seen once. Germline V gives CDR1 LNHDA, CDR2 SQIVND (reference sequence). Trimming pared 3 bases from V and 6 bases from J, leaving 12 bases between. The length of the CDR3 is 14 residues. V gene TRBV19 combines with J gene TRBJ1-5, with D possibly TRBD1 on 5 matching bases. This TCR derives from a female donor in good health, enrolled as a control in a pregnancy study. This specimen consisted of peripheral blood, obtained in the first trimester of pregnancy. This chain's CDR3 is CASSMGTSFQPQHF. The CDR3 region has the DNA TGTGCCAGTAGTATGGGGACTTCCTTTCAGCCCCAGCATTTT.